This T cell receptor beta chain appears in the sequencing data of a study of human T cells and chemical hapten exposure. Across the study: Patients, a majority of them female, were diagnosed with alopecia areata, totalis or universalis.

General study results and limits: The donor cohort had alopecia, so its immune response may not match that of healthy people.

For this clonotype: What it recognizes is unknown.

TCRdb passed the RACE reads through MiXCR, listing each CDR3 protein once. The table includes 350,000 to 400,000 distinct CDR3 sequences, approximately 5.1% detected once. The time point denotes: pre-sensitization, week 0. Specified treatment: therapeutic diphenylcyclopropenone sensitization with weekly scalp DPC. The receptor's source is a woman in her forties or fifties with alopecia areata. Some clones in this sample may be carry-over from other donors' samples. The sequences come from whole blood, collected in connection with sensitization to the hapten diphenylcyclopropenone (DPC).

The CDR3 here is CSAGGEQPQHF. DNA of the CDR3: TGCAGTGCTGGGGGGGAACAGCCCCAGCATTTT. The genes are TRBV20-1 and TRBJ1-5; D possibly corresponds to TRBD1 (5 bases). V was shortened by 5 bases and J by 7 bases, with 9 bases between the two germline ends. Germline CDR1 DFQATT, CDR2 SNEGSKA (reference sequence). The CDR3 runs 11 residues.